What follows describes a single TCR beta chain. The target antigen is unknown. The record originates from a study of CXCR3-negative and CXCR3-positive naive CD8 T cells. Whole-study context: The total count of TRB reads reached around 130 million, and each library contributed about 1.5 +/- 0.3 million. Study results and caveats: Naive CXCR3-negative cells resembled naive CXCR3-positive cells in TRBV-TRBJ usage; memory cells differed. Memory CD8+ cells showed much lower diversity, while both naive subsets displayed comparably high diversity.

5' RACE with UMI labels generated the TRB cDNA libraries. From the 5' RACE reads, TCRdb lists one entry per CDR3 protein and no DNA. The sample holds approximately 62,000 distinct CDR3 sequences. Sample: naive CXCR3- CD8+ T cells from blood. Regarding subset: CD45RO-CCR7+CD27+CD95- naive CD8+ T cells lacking CXCR3 (TNR3-). The TCR comes from a human donor in good health. Some clones in this sample may be carry-over from other donors' samples.

The CDR3 protein is CARSGPTYEQYF. J is TRBJ2-7 and V is TRBV28; TCRdb indicates TRBD2, and absent DNA this call remains unverified. This CDR3 spans 12 amino acids. Germline CDR1 is MDHEN and CDR2 is SYDVKM.